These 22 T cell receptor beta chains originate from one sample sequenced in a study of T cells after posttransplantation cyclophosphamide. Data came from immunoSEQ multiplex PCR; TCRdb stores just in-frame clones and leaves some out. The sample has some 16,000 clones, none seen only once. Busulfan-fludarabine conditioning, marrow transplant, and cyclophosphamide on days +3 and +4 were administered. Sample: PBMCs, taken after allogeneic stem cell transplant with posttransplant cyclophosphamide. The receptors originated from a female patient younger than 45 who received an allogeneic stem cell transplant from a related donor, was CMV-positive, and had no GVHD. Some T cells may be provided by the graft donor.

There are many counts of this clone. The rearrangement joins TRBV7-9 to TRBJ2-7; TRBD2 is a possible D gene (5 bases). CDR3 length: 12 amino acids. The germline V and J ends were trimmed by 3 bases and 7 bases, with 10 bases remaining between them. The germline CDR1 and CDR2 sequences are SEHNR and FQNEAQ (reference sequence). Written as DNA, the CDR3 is TGTGCCAGCAGCTTCCCCCCGGGAGAGCAGTACTTC. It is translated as CASSFPPGEQYF.

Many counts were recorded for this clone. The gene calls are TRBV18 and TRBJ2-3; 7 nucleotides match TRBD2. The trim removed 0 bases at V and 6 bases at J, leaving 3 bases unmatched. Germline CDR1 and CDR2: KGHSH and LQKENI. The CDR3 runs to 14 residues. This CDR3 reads CASSPPTSRDTQYF. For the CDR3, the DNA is TGTGCCAGCTCACCACCGACTAGCCGGGATACGCAGTATTTT.

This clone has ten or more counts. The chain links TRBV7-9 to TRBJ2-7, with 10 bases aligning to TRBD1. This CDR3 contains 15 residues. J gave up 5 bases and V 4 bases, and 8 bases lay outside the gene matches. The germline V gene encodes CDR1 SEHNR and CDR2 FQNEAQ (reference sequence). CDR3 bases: TGTGCCAGCAGCTCGTCGGACAGGGGGGTCGACGAGCAGTACTTC. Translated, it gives CASSSSDRGVDEQYF.

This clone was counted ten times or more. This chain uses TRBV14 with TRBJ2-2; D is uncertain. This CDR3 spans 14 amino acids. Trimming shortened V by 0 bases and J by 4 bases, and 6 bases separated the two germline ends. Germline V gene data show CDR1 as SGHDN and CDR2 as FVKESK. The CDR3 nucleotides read TGTGCCAGCAGCCAAGATCTAGGCACCGGGGAGCTGTTTTTT. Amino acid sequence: CASSQDLGTGELFF.

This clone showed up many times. The CDR3 loop reads CASSKGQGKDEQFF. For the CDR3, the DNA is TGCGCCAGCAGCAAAGGACAGGGCAAGGATGAGCAGTTCTTC. J is TRBJ2-1 and V is TRBV5-1, with 8 bases lining up with TRBD1. The CDR3 runs to 14 residues. Trimming took 4 bases from V and 8 from J; bases not matched to a gene: 8. Germline lookup yields CDR1 SGHRS and CDR2 YFSETQ.

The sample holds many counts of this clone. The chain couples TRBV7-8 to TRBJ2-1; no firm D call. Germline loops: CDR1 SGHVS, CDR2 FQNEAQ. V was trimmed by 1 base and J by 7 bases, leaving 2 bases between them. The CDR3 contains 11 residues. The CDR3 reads CASSLVNEQFF. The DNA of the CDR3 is TGTGCCAGCAGCTTAGTAAATGAGCAGTTCTTC.

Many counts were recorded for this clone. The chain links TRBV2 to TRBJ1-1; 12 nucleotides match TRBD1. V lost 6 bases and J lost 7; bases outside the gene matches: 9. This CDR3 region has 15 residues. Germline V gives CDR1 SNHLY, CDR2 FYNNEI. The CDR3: CASRRPGQGAFEAFF. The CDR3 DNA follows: TGTGCCAGCAGAAGACCGGGACAGGGGGCTTTTGAAGCTTTCTTT.

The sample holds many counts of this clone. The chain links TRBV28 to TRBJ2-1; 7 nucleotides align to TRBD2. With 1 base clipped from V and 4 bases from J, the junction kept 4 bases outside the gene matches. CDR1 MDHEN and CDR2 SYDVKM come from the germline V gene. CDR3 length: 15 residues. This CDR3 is CASSLYGGGYNEQFF. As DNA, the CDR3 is TGTGCCAGCAGTTTATATGGGGGGGGATACAATGAGCAGTTCTTC.

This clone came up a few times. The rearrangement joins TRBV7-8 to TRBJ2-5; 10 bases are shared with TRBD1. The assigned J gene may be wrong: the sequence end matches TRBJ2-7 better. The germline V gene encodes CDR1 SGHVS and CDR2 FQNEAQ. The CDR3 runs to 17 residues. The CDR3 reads CASSLGTGGKGNYEQYF. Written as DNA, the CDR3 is TGTGCCAGCAGCTTAGGGACAGGGGGAAAGGGTAACTACGAGCAGTACTTC.

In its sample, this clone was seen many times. The CDR3: CASSPGASYTF. The DNA for the CDR3 is TGTGCCAGCAGCCCTGGGGCCAGCTACACCTTC. This chain links TRBV4-2 with TRBJ1-2; D might be TRBD1 (5 bases). The V and J ends lost 4 bases and 9 bases respectively, with 9 bases between them. Germline V gene sequence: CDR1 LGHNA, CDR2 YNFKEQ. The CDR3 length is 11 residues.

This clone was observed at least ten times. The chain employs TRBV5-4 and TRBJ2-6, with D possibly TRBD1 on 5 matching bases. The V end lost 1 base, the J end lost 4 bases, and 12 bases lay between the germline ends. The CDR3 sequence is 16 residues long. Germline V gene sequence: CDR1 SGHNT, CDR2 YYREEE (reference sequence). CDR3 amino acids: CASSLQGLAGANVLTF. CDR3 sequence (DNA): TGTGCCAGCAGCTTGCAGGGCTTAGCCGGGGCCAACGTCCTGACTTTC.

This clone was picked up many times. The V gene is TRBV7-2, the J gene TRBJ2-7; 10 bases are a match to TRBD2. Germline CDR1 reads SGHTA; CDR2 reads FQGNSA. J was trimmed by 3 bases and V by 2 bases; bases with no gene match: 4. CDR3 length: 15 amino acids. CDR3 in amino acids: CASSLSSGSFYEQYF. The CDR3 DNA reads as TGTGCCAGCAGCTTATCTAGCGGGAGTTTCTACGAGCAGTACTTC.

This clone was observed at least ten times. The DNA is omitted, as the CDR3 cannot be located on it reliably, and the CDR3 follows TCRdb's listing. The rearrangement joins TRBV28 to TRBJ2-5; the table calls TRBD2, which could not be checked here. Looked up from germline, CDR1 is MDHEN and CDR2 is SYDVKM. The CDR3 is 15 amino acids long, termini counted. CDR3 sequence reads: CASSSSSFFEETQYF.

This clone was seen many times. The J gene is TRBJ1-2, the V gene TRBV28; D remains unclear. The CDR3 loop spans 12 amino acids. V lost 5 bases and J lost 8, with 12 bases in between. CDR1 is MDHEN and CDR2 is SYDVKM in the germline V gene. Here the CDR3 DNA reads TGTGCCAGCAGTCCCACCCCGGGGGGCTACACCTTC. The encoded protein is CASSPTPGGYTF.

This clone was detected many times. CDR3 sequence (DNA): TGTGCCAGCAGCCTGATGCCGACAGGGAGCGAAGCTTTCTTT. Encoded protein: CASSLMPTGSEAFF. V and J are TRBV14 and TRBJ1-1; 7 nucleotides align to TRBD1. This CDR3 contains 14 residues. V was clipped by 4 bases and J by 8 bases; unmatched bases: 10. Germline lookup yields CDR1 SGHDN and CDR2 FVKESK.

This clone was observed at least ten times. CDR3: CASRDPGGRDEQYF. In nucleotides, the CDR3 is TGTGCCAGCAGAGACCCGGGGGGTCGCGACGAGCAGTACTTC. The chain is built from TRBV28 and TRBJ2-7; 7 nucleotides match TRBD2. The germline V gene has CDR1 MDHEN and CDR2 SYDVKM. CDR3 size: 14 residues. V trimming: 6 bases; J trimming: 5 bases; junction bases outside the gene matches: 10. The complete variable domain, with remaining parts taken from reference TRBV28 and TRBJ2-7, reads DVKVTQSSRYLVKRTGEKVFLECVQDMDHENMFWYRQDPGLGLRLIYFSYDVKMKEKGDIPEGYSVSREKKERFSLILESASTNQTSMYLCASRDPGGRDEQYFGPGTRLTVT.

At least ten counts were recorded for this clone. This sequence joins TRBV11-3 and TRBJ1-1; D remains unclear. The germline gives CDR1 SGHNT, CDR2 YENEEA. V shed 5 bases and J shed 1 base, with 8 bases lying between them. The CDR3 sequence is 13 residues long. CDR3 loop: CASSVNRNTEAFF. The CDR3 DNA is TGTGCCAGCAGCGTAAACAGGAACACTGAAGCTTTCTTT.

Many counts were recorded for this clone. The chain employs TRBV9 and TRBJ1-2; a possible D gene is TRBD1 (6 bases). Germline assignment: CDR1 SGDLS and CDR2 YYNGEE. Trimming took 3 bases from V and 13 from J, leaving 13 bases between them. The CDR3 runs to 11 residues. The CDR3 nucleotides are TGTGCCAGCAGCGCCGGGACACCGCTCACCTTC. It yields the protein CASSAGTPLTF.

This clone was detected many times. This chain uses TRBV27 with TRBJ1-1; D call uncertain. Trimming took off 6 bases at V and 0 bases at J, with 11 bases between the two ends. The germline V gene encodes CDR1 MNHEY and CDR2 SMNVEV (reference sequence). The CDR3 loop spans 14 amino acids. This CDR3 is CASRPTVLNTEAFF. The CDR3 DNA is TGTGCCAGCAGACCAACAGTATTGAACACTGAAGCTTTCTTT.

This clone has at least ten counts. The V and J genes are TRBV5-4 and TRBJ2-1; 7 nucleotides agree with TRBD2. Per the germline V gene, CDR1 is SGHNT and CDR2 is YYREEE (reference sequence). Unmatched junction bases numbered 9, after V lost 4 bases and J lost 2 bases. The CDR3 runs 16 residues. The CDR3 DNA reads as TGTGCCAGCAGCGCAGCGGGAAGCGGAACCTACAATGAGCAGTTCTTC. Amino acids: CASSAAGSGTYNEQFF.

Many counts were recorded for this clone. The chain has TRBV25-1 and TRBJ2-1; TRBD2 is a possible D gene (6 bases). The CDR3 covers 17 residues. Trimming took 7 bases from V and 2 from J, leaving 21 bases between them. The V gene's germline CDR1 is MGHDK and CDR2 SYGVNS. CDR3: CASISPYGSGAYNEQFF. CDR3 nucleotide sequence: TGTGCCAGCATATCCCCATACGGGAGTGGGGCCTACAATGAGCAGTTCTTC.

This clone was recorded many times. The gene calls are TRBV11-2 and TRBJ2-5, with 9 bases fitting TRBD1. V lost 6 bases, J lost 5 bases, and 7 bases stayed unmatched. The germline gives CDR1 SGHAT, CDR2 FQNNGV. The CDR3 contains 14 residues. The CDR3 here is CASRGTGWDETQYF. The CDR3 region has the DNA TGTGCCAGCAGGGGGACAGGGTGGGATGAGACCCAGTACTTC.